The present entry profiles one T cell receptor (beta chain) with its context. Amplified TCR beta CDR3 regions came from RNA transcripts. HTBI primers were employed in a first-round RT-PCR of the TCR CDR3. One entry per CDR3 protein results from TCRdb running MiXCR on the multiplex PCR reads. The sample has around 34,000 distinct CDR3 sequences, roughly half seen once; the top ten hold roughly 25%. This sample was included in a study of T cells in Graves' hyperthyroidism and ophthalmopathy. The CDR3 spans 15 residues. The J segment lost 0 bases and the V segment lost 11 bases, leaving 10 bases of the junction unmatched. Germline loops: CDR1 ENHRY, CDR2 SYGVKD.

This TCR derives from a woman between 35 and 50 years old with Graves' ophthalmopathy. The V gene is TRBV10-3, the J gene TRBJ2-3; 8 bases are shared with TRBD2. Sequencing input: blood. The CDR3 nucleotides read TGTGCCTCAAGACTAGCGCGAACTAGCACAGATACGCAGTATTTT. Its protein product is CASRLARTSTDTQYF.